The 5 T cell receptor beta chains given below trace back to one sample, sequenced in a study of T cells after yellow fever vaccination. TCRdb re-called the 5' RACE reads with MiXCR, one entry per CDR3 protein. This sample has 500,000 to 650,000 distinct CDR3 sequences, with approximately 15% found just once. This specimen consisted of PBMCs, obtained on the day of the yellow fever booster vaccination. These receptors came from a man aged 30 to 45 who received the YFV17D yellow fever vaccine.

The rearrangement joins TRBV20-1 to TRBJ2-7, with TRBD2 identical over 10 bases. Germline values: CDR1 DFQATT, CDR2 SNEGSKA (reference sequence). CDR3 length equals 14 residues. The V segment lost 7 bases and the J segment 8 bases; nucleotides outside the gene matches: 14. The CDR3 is CSVGVGTSANQQYF. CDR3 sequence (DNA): TGCAGTGTCGGGGTAGGGACTAGCGCGAATCAGCAGTACTTC.

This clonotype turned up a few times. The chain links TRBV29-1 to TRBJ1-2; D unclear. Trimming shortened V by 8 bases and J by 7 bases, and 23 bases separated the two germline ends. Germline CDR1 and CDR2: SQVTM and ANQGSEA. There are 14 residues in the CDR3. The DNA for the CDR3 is TGCAGCAGCTTAGAGACTTCAACATTGTCTGGCTACACCTTC. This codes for CSSLETSTLSGYTF.

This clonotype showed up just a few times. CDR3 residues: CSARDEYTSGRGNEQFF. In DNA form, the CDR3 reads TGCAGTGCTAGAGATGAGTATACTAGCGGGAGAGGCAATGAGCAGTTCTTC. This chain uses TRBV20-1 with TRBJ2-1; TRBD2 matches at 11 bases. The CDR3 is 17 residues long. Unmatched junction bases numbered 10, after V lost 0 bases and J lost 6 bases. The germline V gene encodes CDR1 DFQATT and CDR2 SNEGSKA (reference sequence).

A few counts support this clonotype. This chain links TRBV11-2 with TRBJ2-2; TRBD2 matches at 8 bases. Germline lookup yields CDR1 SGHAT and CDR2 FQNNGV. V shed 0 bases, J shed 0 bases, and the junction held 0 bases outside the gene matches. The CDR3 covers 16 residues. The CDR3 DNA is TGTGCCAGCAGCTTAGAGGGACTAGCGAACACCGGGGAGCTGTTTTTT. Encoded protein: CASSLEGLANTGELFF.

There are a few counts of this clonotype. CDR3 sequence: CASSLEAAGVSEQYF. The CDR3 DNA reads TGTGCCAGCAGCTTAGAAGCGGCAGGGGTCAGCGAGCAGTACTTC. The genes are TRBV7-2 and TRBJ2-7, with TRBD1 as a possible D gene (6 bases). V was pared by 1 base and J by 6 bases, with 16 bases between. The CDR3 spans 15 residues. The germline V gene encodes CDR1 SGHTA and CDR2 FQGNSA.